This entry describes one T cell receptor (beta chain). The data stem from a study of blood T cell repertoires in COVID-19. Study in general: There were acute and convalescent COVID-19 samples, and they came from the United States, Italy and Spain. PBMCs, B-cell-depleted T cells, or T cells provided the cDNA or gDNA that made up the material.

This CDR3 spans 16 amino acids. Germline CDR1 is KGHSH and CDR2 is LQKENI. V lost 1 base to trimming and J lost 6 bases, with 19 bases between them. The repertoire was sequenced with immunoSEQ multiplex PCR; TCRdb's copy has only in-frame clones and lacks some. The data show around 230,000 clones, with about 82% seen just once and 5.1% held by the top ten. The TCR was taken from a man aged 45-60 years with COVID-19, enrolled during active disease. Source material: peripheral blood. V gene TRBV18 combines with J gene TRBJ2-7; the D gene is possibly TRBD2 (5 bases). The CDR3 DNA reads TGTGCCAGCTCACCACGAGGATTCCGGGATTCTAGCGAGCAGTACTTC. Residues: CASSPRGFRDSSEQYF.